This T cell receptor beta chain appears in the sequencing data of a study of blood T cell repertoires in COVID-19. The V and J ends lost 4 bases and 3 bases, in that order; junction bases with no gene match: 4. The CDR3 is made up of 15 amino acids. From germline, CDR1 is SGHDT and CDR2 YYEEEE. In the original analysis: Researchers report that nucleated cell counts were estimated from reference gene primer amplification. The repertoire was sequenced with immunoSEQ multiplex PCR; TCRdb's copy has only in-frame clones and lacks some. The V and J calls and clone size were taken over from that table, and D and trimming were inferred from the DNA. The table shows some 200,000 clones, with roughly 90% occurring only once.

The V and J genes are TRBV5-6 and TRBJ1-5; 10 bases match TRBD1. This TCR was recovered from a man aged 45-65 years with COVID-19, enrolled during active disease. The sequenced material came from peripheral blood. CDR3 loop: CASSQDRGYNQPQHF. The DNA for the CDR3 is TGTGCCAGCAGCCAGGACAGGGGGTACAATCAGCCCCAGCATTTT.